The rows below give T cell receptor beta chains drawn from one sample of a study of naive and memory T cell subsets. TCRdb reanalysed the UMI-ligation and nested PCR reads using MiXCR and keeps one entry per CDR3 protein. The table shows roughly 99,000 distinct CDR3 sequences, with roughly 12% occurring only once. The sequencing input was naive CD4+ T cells from blood. The source is a human donor in good health. Both conserved end residues are part of each CDR3. Each record gives: J gene, D gene, V gene, clone size, CDR3 protein, CDR3 DNA. D genes are given only for firm matches. Size tells how often a clone was seen (once, few, many) or the class of an expanded clone, and some rows leave it out.

j_gene: TRBJ2-1
d_gene: TRBD2
v_gene: TRBV2
abundance: many
CDR3aa: CARTSGGMNNEQFF
CDR3nt: TGTGCCAGGACTAGCGGGGGGATGAACAATGAGCAGTTCTTC

j_gene: TRBJ1-1
d_gene: NA
v_gene: TRBV12-3/TRBV12-4
abundance: few
CDR3aa: CASGTYREDTEAFF
CDR3nt: TGTGCCAGCGGTACCTACAGGGAGGACACTGAAGCTTTCTTT

j_gene: TRBJ1-1
d_gene: NA
v_gene: TRBV7-6
abundance: few
CDR3aa: CASSLGNWPGNTEAFF
CDR3nt: TGTGCCAGCAGCCTGGGGAATTGGCCAGGGAACACTGAAGCTTTCTTT

j_gene: TRBJ2-7
d_gene: TRBD1
v_gene: TRBV20-1
abundance: NA
CDR3aa: CSAVRDSKVISYEQYF
CDR3nt: TGCAGTGCCGTCCGGGACAGTAAAGTTATATCCTACGAGCAGTACTTC

j_gene: TRBJ2-7
d_gene: TRBD1
v_gene: TRBV14
abundance: NA
CDR3aa: CASSLERQGSYEQYF
CDR3nt: TGTGCCAGCAGCCTCGAACGACAGGGCTCCTACGAGCAGTACTTC

j_gene: TRBJ2-7
d_gene: NA
v_gene: TRBV28
abundance: medium-sized
CDR3aa: CASSLSSYEQYF
CDR3nt: TGTGCCAGCAGTTTAAGTTCCTACGAGCAGTACTTC

j_gene: TRBJ1-2
d_gene: NA
v_gene: TRBV7-3
abundance: few
CDR3aa: CASSLSPGGDRSGYTF
CDR3nt: TGTGCCAGCAGCTTAAGTCCGGGGGGAGATCGAAGTGGCTACACCTTC

j_gene: TRBJ1-2
d_gene: NA
v_gene: TRBV7-9
abundance: NA
CDR3aa: CASSLRDNRGYTF
CDR3nt: TGTGCCAGCAGCCTCCGGGACAACCGCGGCTACACCTTC

j_gene: TRBJ2-7
d_gene: NA
v_gene: TRBV12-3/TRBV12-4
abundance: many
CDR3aa: CASSPGSTYEQYF
CDR3nt: TGTGCCAGCAGTCCGGGGAGTACCTACGAGCAGTACTTC

j_gene: TRBJ2-5
d_gene: NA
v_gene: TRBV6-2/TRBV6-3
abundance: NA
CDR3aa: CASSYSEGLAQYF
CDR3nt: TGTGCCAGCAGTTACTCCGAGGGGTTGGCCCAGTACTTC

j_gene: TRBJ1-1
d_gene: NA
v_gene: TRBV5-4
abundance: NA
CDR3aa: CASSFPHGSGEAFF
CDR3nt: TGTGCCAGCAGCTTCCCCCACGGGTCAGGGGAAGCTTTCTTT

j_gene: TRBJ2-5
d_gene: TRBD2
v_gene: TRBV6-1
abundance: many
CDR3aa: CASRILAGGLETQYF
CDR3nt: TGTGCCAGCAGAATATTAGCGGGGGGGCTTGAGACCCAGTACTTC

j_gene: TRBJ1-5
d_gene: NA
v_gene: TRBV7-2
abundance: NA
CDR3aa: CASRTGYNQPQHF
CDR3nt: TGTGCCAGCAGGACAGGTTACAATCAGCCCCAGCATTTT

j_gene: TRBJ2-7
d_gene: NA
v_gene: TRBV6-2/TRBV6-3
abundance: few
CDR3aa: CASSSGRGKQYF
CDR3nt: TGTGCCAGCAGTTCAGGCCGGGGAAAGCAGTACTTC

j_gene: TRBJ2-5
d_gene: NA
v_gene: TRBV30
abundance: NA
CDR3aa: CAWSVGPQRGTQYF
CDR3nt: TGTGCCTGGAGTGTAGGACCGCAGCGAGGGACCCAGTACTTC

j_gene: TRBJ2-7
d_gene: TRBD2
v_gene: TRBV14
abundance: few
CDR3aa: CASGLAAEQYF
CDR3nt: TGTGCCAGCGGGCTAGCGGCCGAGCAGTACTTC

j_gene: TRBJ2-3
d_gene: NA
v_gene: TRBV12-3/TRBV12-4
abundance: many
CDR3aa: CASSVLGDAPDTQYF
CDR3nt: TGTGCCAGCAGTGTTCTGGGAGACGCACCAGATACGCAGTATTTT

j_gene: TRBJ2-3
d_gene: TRBD1
v_gene: TRBV7-8
abundance: many
CDR3aa: CASSSRTGTVDTQYF
CDR3nt: TGTGCCAGCAGCTCCAGGACAGGGACGGTAGATACGCAGTATTTT

j_gene: TRBJ2-1
d_gene: NA
v_gene: TRBV2
abundance: NA
CDR3aa: CASSEGGYNEQFF
CDR3nt: TGTGCCAGCAGTGAGGGCGGATACAATGAGCAGTTCTTC

j_gene: TRBJ2-5
d_gene: NA
v_gene: TRBV6-2/TRBV6-3
abundance: few
CDR3aa: CASSYAGATVETQYF
CDR3nt: TGTGCCAGCAGTTATGCGGGGGCGACGGTGGAGACCCAGTACTTC

j_gene: TRBJ2-5
d_gene: NA
v_gene: TRBV11-3
abundance: few
CDR3aa: CASSLSGNPETQYF
CDR3nt: TGTGCCAGCAGCTTATCAGGGAACCCGGAGACCCAGTACTTC

j_gene: TRBJ2-3
d_gene: NA
v_gene: TRBV15
abundance: once
CDR3aa: CATSTPPSREGTADTQYF
CDR3nt: TGTGCCACCAGCACACCCCCCTCGAGGGAAGGGACGGCAGATACGCAGTATTTT

j_gene: TRBJ2-1
d_gene: TRBD1
v_gene: TRBV18
abundance: NA
CDR3aa: CASLRTGVSYNEQFF
CDR3nt: TGTGCCAGCTTACGGACAGGGGTCTCCTACAATGAGCAGTTCTTC

j_gene: TRBJ2-1
d_gene: TRBD2
v_gene: TRBV19
abundance: many
CDR3aa: CASSMTSYYNEQFF
CDR3nt: TGTGCCAGTAGTATGACTAGCTATTACAATGAGCAGTTCTTC

j_gene: TRBJ2-7
d_gene: NA
v_gene: TRBV11-2
abundance: few
CDR3aa: CASSLELRFYEQYF
CDR3nt: TGTGCCAGCAGCTTAGAACTACGATTCTACGAGCAGTACTTC

j_gene: TRBJ2-7
d_gene: NA
v_gene: TRBV20-1
abundance: many
CDR3aa: CSASLLGSEQYF
CDR3nt: TGCAGTGCTAGTCTGCTGGGGAGCGAGCAGTACTTC

j_gene: TRBJ2-2
d_gene: NA
v_gene: TRBV29-1
abundance: many
CDR3aa: CSATRAGTVTTGELFF
CDR3nt: TGCAGCGCCACACGCGCCGGGACCGTAACAACCGGGGAGCTGTTTTTT

j_gene: TRBJ2-7
d_gene: NA
v_gene: TRBV24-1
abundance: many
CDR3aa: CATSDFSTREQYF
CDR3nt: TGTGCCACCAGTGATTTTAGTACTAGAGAGCAGTACTTC

j_gene: TRBJ2-5
d_gene: TRBD2
v_gene: TRBV15
abundance: NA
CDR3aa: CATSRDRTPGGETQYF
CDR3nt: TGTGCCACCAGCAGGGATAGGACTCCGGGGGGTGAGACCCAGTACTTC

j_gene: TRBJ2-7
d_gene: TRBD2
v_gene: TRBV5-1
abundance: many
CDR3aa: CASSPRGLGVSYEQYF
CDR3nt: TGCGCCAGCAGCCCAAGAGGACTAGGAGTCTCCTACGAGCAGTACTTC

j_gene: TRBJ2-1
d_gene: TRBD2
v_gene: TRBV11-2
abundance: many
CDR3aa: CASSTHSGTYNEQFF
CDR3nt: TGTGCCAGCAGCACCCATAGCGGGACCTACAATGAGCAGTTCTTC

j_gene: TRBJ2-3
d_gene: TRBD2
v_gene: TRBV12-3/TRBV12-4
abundance: NA
CDR3aa: CASTLGLAVEDTQYF
CDR3nt: TGTGCCAGCACCTTAGGACTAGCGGTCGAAGATACGCAGTATTTT

j_gene: TRBJ1-1
d_gene: NA
v_gene: TRBV2
abundance: few
CDR3aa: CASRTNGPEAFF
CDR3nt: TGTGCCAGCAGGACCAATGGGCCTGAAGCTTTCTTT

j_gene: TRBJ1-4
d_gene: NA
v_gene: TRBV12-3/TRBV12-4
abundance: many
CDR3aa: CASSFGIGGATNEKLFF
CDR3nt: TGTGCCAGCAGTTTTGGAATTGGGGGTGCAACTAATGAAAAACTGTTTTTT

j_gene: TRBJ2-5
d_gene: TRBD1
v_gene: TRBV12-3/TRBV12-4
abundance: NA
CDR3aa: CASSHSGTGRETQYF
CDR3nt: TGTGCCAGCAGTCACTCCGGGACAGGGAGGGAGACCCAGTACTTC

j_gene: TRBJ1-4
d_gene: NA
v_gene: TRBV18
abundance: NA
CDR3aa: CASSPASREYEKLFF
CDR3nt: TGTGCCAGCTCACCTGCCTCTAGGGAGTATGAAAAACTGTTTTTT

j_gene: TRBJ1-5
d_gene: NA
v_gene: TRBV7-8
abundance: NA
CDR3aa: CASSPRGSGMKNQPQHF
CDR3nt: TGTGCCAGCAGCCCAAGGGGATCAGGGATGAAAAATCAGCCCCAGCATTTT

j_gene: TRBJ2-5
d_gene: NA
v_gene: TRBV20-1
abundance: many
CDR3aa: CSASDVGRGQETQYF
CDR3nt: TGCAGTGCTAGCGACGTTGGGCGGGGCCAAGAGACCCAGTACTTC

j_gene: TRBJ2-6
d_gene: NA
v_gene: TRBV12-3/TRBV12-4
abundance: few
CDR3aa: CASSTRSGANVLTF
CDR3nt: TGTGCCAGCAGTACACGATCAGGGGCCAACGTCCTGACTTTC

j_gene: TRBJ2-2
d_gene: NA
v_gene: TRBV30
abundance: few
CDR3aa: CAWSVTGQRTPGSCFF
CDR3nt: NA

j_gene: TRBJ2-1
d_gene: NA
v_gene: TRBV6-2/TRBV6-3
abundance: few
CDR3aa: CAGKPGPRYNEQFF
CDR3nt: TGTGCCGGAAAACCGGGCCCTCGTTACAATGAGCAGTTCTTC

j_gene: TRBJ2-7
d_gene: TRBD2
v_gene: TRBV29-1
abundance: few
CDR3aa: CSVDSGRTDEQYF
CDR3nt: TGCAGCGTTGATAGCGGGAGAACAGACGAGCAGTACTTC

j_gene: TRBJ2-1
d_gene: TRBD2
v_gene: TRBV24-1
abundance: NA
CDR3aa: CATSDPGLAGVYEQFF
CDR3nt: TGTGCCACCAGTGACCCGGGACTAGCGGGGGTATACGAGCAGTTCTTC

j_gene: TRBJ2-1
d_gene: TRBD2
v_gene: TRBV2
abundance: many
CDR3aa: CASKLAGYNEQFF
CDR3nt: TGTGCCAGCAAGCTAGCGGGGTACAATGAGCAGTTCTTC

j_gene: TRBJ2-1
d_gene: TRBD2
v_gene: TRBV7-2
abundance: NA
CDR3aa: CASRYPWGGDYNEQFF
CDR3nt: TGTGCCAGCAGATACCCGTGGGGGGGGGACTACAATGAGCAGTTCTTC

j_gene: TRBJ2-1
d_gene: TRBD2
v_gene: TRBV6-1
abundance: NA
CDR3aa: CASSEGRGGIPKQFF
CDR3nt: TGTGCCAGCAGTGAAGGTCGCGGGGGGATACCGAAGCAGTTCTTC

j_gene: TRBJ2-3
d_gene: NA
v_gene: TRBV24-1
abundance: few
CDR3aa: CATSSPLVPDTQYF
CDR3nt: TGTGCCACCAGCTCACCCCTCGTTCCAGATACGCAGTATTTT

j_gene: TRBJ2-7
d_gene: TRBD2
v_gene: TRBV7-9
abundance: few
CDR3aa: CASSSSGRNYEQYF
CDR3nt: TGTGCCAGCAGCTCTAGCGGGAGGAACTACGAGCAGTACTTC

j_gene: TRBJ1-1
d_gene: NA
v_gene: TRBV11-2
abundance: many
CDR3aa: CASSPRGQLNTEAFF
CDR3nt: TGTGCCAGCAGCCCACGAGGACAGCTGAACACTGAAGCTTTCTTT

j_gene: TRBJ2-3
d_gene: NA
v_gene: TRBV4-1
abundance: many
CDR3aa: CASSQDTLAGTTDTQYF
CDR3nt: TGCGCCAGCAGCCAAGACACCTTGGCAGGGACCACAGATACGCAGTATTTT

j_gene: TRBJ2-1
d_gene: NA
v_gene: TRBV7-2
abundance: few
CDR3aa: CASSRRRSGRSSYNEQFF
CDR3nt: TGTGCCAGCAGCCGCCGCCGAAGCGGGCGGAGCTCCTACAATGAGCAGTTCTTC

j_gene: TRBJ1-1
d_gene: TRBD1
v_gene: TRBV29-1
abundance: many
CDR3aa: CSVSDRGQPEPSAFF
CDR3nt: TGCAGCGTCTCAGACAGGGGGCAACCTGAACCGTCAGCTTTCTTT

j_gene: TRBJ1-6
d_gene: NA
v_gene: TRBV5-5
abundance: few
CDR3aa: CASSPVDRSYNSPLHF
CDR3nt: TGTGCCAGCAGCCCCGTAGACAGGTCCTATAATTCACCCCTCCACTTT

j_gene: TRBJ2-3
d_gene: NA
v_gene: TRBV4-3
abundance: many
CDR3aa: CASSQDLNTDTQYF
CDR3nt: TGCGCCAGCAGCCAGGACTTGAACACAGATACGCAGTATTTT

j_gene: TRBJ2-3
d_gene: NA
v_gene: TRBV7-6
abundance: few
CDR3aa: CASSLVSGVRTDTQYF
CDR3nt: TGTGCCAGCAGCTTGGTGTCGGGTGTCCGGACAGATACGCAGTATTTT

j_gene: TRBJ1-2
d_gene: NA
v_gene: TRBV20-1
abundance: NA
CDR3aa: CSASAGPDYGYTF
CDR3nt: TGCAGTGCTAGCGCAGGGCCTGACTATGGCTACACCTTC

j_gene: TRBJ2-5
d_gene: TRBD2
v_gene: TRBV7-9
abundance: many
CDR3aa: CASSSPSGIFQETQYF
CDR3nt: TGTGCCAGCAGCTCCCCAAGCGGGATTTTCCAAGAGACCCAGTACTTC